A single sample gave rise to the 5 T cell receptor beta chains below, sequenced in a study of T-cell reconstitution after alpha-beta-depleted transplantation in children. Unique molecular identifiers were used to barcode this TCRbeta library. TCRdb reanalysed the PCR reads using MiXCR and keeps one entry per CDR3 protein. Here the sample spans some 550,000 distinct CDR3 sequences, about 17% being singletons. The sequences come from PBMCs from the stem cell graft donor, collected from the stem cell graft. The receptors were gathered from a human donor who donated a stem cell graft to a child with acute lymphoblastic leukemia.

This clonotype has just a few counts. V usage is TRBV29-1 and J usage is TRBJ2-3; D unresolved. The CDR3 extends over 14 amino acids. Trimming pared 1 base from V and 6 bases from J, leaving 14 bases between. The germline gives CDR1 SQVTM, CDR2 ANQGSEA. CDR3 loop: CSVEAPALADTQYF. The CDR3 DNA reads TGCAGCGTTGAAGCGCCGGCTCTCGCCGATACGCAGTATTTT.

This clonotype was picked up a small number of times. This chain uses TRBV7-6 with TRBJ2-7; perhaps D is TRBD1 or TRBD2 (5 bases each). Trimming removed 10 bases from V and 3 bases from J, with 13 bases in between. This CDR3 is built from 12 residues. CDR1 and CDR2 from the germline V gene are SGHVS and FNYEAQ. The CDR3 nucleotides are TGTGCCACCCTCGGGGCTGACTACGAGCAGTACTTC. It encodes CATLGADYEQYF.

The genes are TRBV14 and TRBJ1-1; no reliable D call. The CDR3 sequence is 13 residues long. Trimming pared 5 bases from V and 4 bases from J, leaving 11 bases between. Germline CDR1 and CDR2: SGHDN and FVKESK. In DNA, the CDR3 is TGTGCCAGCAGCGTTCGAGGGATCACTGAAGCTTTCTTT. Residues: CASSVRGITEAFF.

The V call is TRBV18, the J call TRBJ2-1; TRBD2 is a possible D gene (5 bases). This CDR3 is built from 14 residues. Germline V gene lookup returns CDR1 KGHSH and CDR2 LQKENI. V was cut by 2 bases and J by 6 bases, with 11 bases left in between. This CDR3 reads CASSPVQAGNEQFF. The CDR3 DNA is TGTGCCAGCTCACCAGTCCAGGCGGGCAATGAGCAGTTCTTC.

The rearrangement uses TRBV12-3 or TRBV12-4 and TRBJ2-3, with 7 bases lining up with TRBD2. The CDR3 sequence is 11 residues long. V lost 3 bases, J lost 14 bases, and 5 bases stayed unmatched. DNA for the CDR3: TGTGCCAGCAGTTTGAGGACTAGTCTGTATTTT. Protein product: CASSLRTSLYF.